The next 8 T cell receptor beta chains were all read from a single sample in a study of T cell responses to AZD1222 COVID-19 vaccine. The repertoire was sequenced with immunoSEQ multiplex PCR; TCRdb's copy has only in-frame clones and lacks some. The sample records about 170,000 clones, about 85% being singletons. The input for sequencing was peripheral blood, taken on day 0 of AZD1222 vaccination. The receptors shown here come from an adult in good health.

The rearrangement joins TRBV9 to TRBJ2-5; no firm D call. The DNA end lines up better with TRBJ2-7; the J call may be wrong. Germline lookup yields CDR1 SGDLS and CDR2 YYNGEE. CDR3 length: 15 residues. The CDR3: CASSVDHDGTYEQYF. CDR3 bases: TGTGCCAGCAGCGTAGACCACGACGGAACCTACGAGCAGTACTTC.

The chain employs TRBV7-2 and TRBJ1-2; D is unclear. This CDR3 spans 12 amino acids. Germline loops: CDR1 SGHTA, CDR2 FQGNSA. V lost 3 bases, J lost 0 bases, and 2 bases lay in between. This CDR3 reads CASSLTNYGYTF. CDR3 in DNA: TGTGCCAGCAGCTTGACTAACTATGGCTACACCTTC.

The chain's CDR3 is CASKRTETQYF. Here the CDR3 DNA reads TGTGCCAGCAAACGGACAGAGACCCAGTACTTC. The V and J genes are TRBV2 and TRBJ2-5, with D unresolved. Looked up from germline, CDR1 is SNHLY and CDR2 is FYNNEI. This CDR3 has 11 residues. Trimming took 7 bases from V and 4 from J, leaving 7 bases between them. The variable domain in full, completed from reference TRBV2 and TRBJ2-5, reads EPEVTQTPSHQVTQMGQEVILRCVPISNHLYFYWYRQILGQKVEFLVSFYNNEISEKSEIFDDQFSVERPDGSNFTLKIRSTKLEDSAMYFCASKRTETQYFGPGTRLLVL.

V is TRBV18 and J is TRBJ2-7; 10 nucleotides align to TRBD1. This CDR3 contains 14 residues. The V and J ends lost 6 bases and 5 bases, in that order; junction bases with no gene match: 7. Germline CDR1 reads KGHSH; CDR2 reads LQKENI. The CDR3 loop is CASSQDRGYHEQYF. CDR3 sequence (DNA): TGTGCCAGCTCCCAGGACAGGGGGTACCACGAGCAGTACTTC.

The CDR3 nucleotides read TGTGCCAGCAGTTTCAACAATCAGCCCCAGCATTTT. Translation gives CASSFNNQPQHF. This chain joins TRBV28 and TRBJ1-5; D is unresolved. V shed 3 bases and J shed 3 bases, with 3 bases lying between them. This CDR3 spans 12 amino acids. Per germline, CDR1 MDHEN and CDR2 SYDVKM.

The V gene is TRBV5-5, the J gene TRBJ2-7; D is undetermined. Germline V gene data show CDR1 as SGHKS and CDR2 as YYEKEE (reference sequence). The CDR3 has 13 residues. Trimming took off 1 base at V and 2 bases at J, with 7 bases between the two ends. The CDR3 here is CASSLSQTYEQYF. DNA for the CDR3: TGTGCCAGCAGCTTGTCACAGACCTACGAGCAGTACTTC.

The J gene is TRBJ1-4, the V gene TRBV29-1; no clear D. Trimming stripped 7 bases from V and 4 bases from J, with 7 bases between. This CDR3 is 11 amino acids long. Per germline, CDR1 SQVTM and CDR2 ANQGSEA. DNA for the CDR3: TGCAGCGCGGGTGTTAATGAAAAACTGTTTTTT. Its protein product is CSAGVNEKLFF.

V gene TRBV30 combines with J gene TRBJ2-7; 7 bases are a match to TRBD2. V trimming: 6 bases; J trimming: 2 bases; junction bases outside the gene matches: 13. Germline V lookup: CDR1 GTSNPN, CDR2 SVGIG (reference sequence). The CDR3 consists of 15 residues. The CDR3 DNA is TGTGCCTGCTCGCGAGGCGGCGGGAGCACCTACGAGCAGTACTTC. Its protein is CACSRGGGSTYEQYF.